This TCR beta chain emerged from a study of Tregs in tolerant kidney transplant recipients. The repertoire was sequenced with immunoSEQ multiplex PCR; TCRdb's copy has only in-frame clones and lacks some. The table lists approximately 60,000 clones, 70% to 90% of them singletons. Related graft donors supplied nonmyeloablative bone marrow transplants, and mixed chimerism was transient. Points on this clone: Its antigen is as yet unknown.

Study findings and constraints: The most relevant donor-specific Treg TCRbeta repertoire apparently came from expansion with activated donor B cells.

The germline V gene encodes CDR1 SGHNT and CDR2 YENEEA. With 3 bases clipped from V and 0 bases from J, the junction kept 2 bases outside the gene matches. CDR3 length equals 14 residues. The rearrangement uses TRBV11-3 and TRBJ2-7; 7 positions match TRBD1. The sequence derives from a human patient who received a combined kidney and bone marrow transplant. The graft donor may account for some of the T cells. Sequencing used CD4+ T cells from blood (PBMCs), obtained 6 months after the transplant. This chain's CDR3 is CASSFGQASYEQYF. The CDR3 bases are TGTGCCAGCAGCTTTGGACAGGCCTCCTACGAGCAGTACTTC.